This T cell receptor (beta chain) was found in a study of cytomegalovirus exposure and HLA in healthy donors. Regarding the study as a whole: Exclusion applied to some V segments, including TRBV6-2 and TRBV6-3, as they were indistinguishable. Most subjects' HLA-A and HLA-B alleles were reportedly predicted from TCR beta sequences. Rare TCR sequences predominated, though certain public TCRs were found in many donors. According to an earlier analysis, most TCR beta V segments yielded productive rearrangements about 87% or about 30% of the time.

The CDR3 sequence is 16 residues long. From germline, CDR1 is SNHLY and CDR2 FYNNEI. Germline trimming cut 2 bases from V and 1 base from J; bases unmatched to any gene: 5. The PCR made use of 60 Vbeta and 13 Jbeta primers. Sequencing used immunoSEQ multiplex PCR; TCRdb keeps in-frame clones, though not all of them. The data hold some 150,000 clones, with more than 60% observed a single time. In regard to this clone: Its antigen is as yet unknown.

The sample consisted of PBMCs. V usage is TRBV2 and J usage is TRBJ1-3; 7 bases match TRBD1. The clonotype comes from a man aged 40-49 years in good health and CMV-seronegative. The CDR3 reads CASSEWSGGSGNTIYF. The CDR3 bases are TGTGCCAGCAGTGAATGGTCAGGGGGATCTGGAAACACCATATATTTT.